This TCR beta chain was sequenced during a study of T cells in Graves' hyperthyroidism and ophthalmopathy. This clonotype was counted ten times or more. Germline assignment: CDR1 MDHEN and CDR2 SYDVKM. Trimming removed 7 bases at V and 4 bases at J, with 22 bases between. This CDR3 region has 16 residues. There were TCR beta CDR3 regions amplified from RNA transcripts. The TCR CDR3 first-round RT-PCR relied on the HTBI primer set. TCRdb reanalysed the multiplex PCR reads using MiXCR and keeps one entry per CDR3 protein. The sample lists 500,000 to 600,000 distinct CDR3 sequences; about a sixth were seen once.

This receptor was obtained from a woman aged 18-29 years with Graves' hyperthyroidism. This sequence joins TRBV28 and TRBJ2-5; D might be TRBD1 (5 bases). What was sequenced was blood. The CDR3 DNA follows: TGTGCCAGCAATCCCCCTCAGGGATCCCAGGGAGAGACCCAGTACTTC. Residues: CASNPPQGSQGETQYF. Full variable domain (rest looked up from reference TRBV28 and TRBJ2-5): DVKVTQSSRYLVKRTGEKVFLECVQDMDHENMFWYRQDPGLGLRLIYFSYDVKMKEKGDIPEGYSVSREKKERFSLILESASTNQTSMYLCASNPPQGSQGETQYFGPGTRLLVL.